This T cell receptor beta chain appears in the sequencing data of a study of T cells in Graves' hyperthyroidism and ophthalmopathy. General study results and limits: Ophthalmopathy was predicted by the model a median of about 6.7 months ahead of onset. Separating ophthalmopathy from stable hyperthyroidism was achieved by a 13 V-J model. Blood held most thyroid clonotypes expanded above 0.001 frequency.

Criteria for exclusion of patients were uncontrolled infection, other autoimmune disease, pregnancy or lactation. This clonotype appeared a few times. The antigen is undetermined. The CDR3 regions of TCR beta were amplified from RNA transcripts. Primed by the HTBI set, a first-round RT-PCR was run on the TCR CDR3. TCRdb re-called the multiplex PCR reads with MiXCR, one entry per CDR3 protein. The sample includes roughly 500,000 distinct CDR3 sequences, under 60% seen only once; the top ten take 15% to 20%. Germline V gene lookup returns CDR1 MGHDK and CDR2 SYGVNS. The CDR3 spans 15 residues. Trimming took off 1 base at V and 5 bases at J, with 15 bases between the two ends.

The V gene is TRBV25-1, the J gene TRBJ2-7; the D call may be TRBD1 or TRBD2 (6 bases each). The sequence came from an adult woman with Graves' disease, either hyperthyroidism or ophthalmopathy (not recorded which). Specimen: peripheral blood or thyroid tissue (not recorded which). The CDR3 reads CASSESRGRLHEQYF. The CDR3 nucleotides are TGTGCCAGCAGTGAATCCCGGGGGCGGCTCCACGAGCAGTACTTC.